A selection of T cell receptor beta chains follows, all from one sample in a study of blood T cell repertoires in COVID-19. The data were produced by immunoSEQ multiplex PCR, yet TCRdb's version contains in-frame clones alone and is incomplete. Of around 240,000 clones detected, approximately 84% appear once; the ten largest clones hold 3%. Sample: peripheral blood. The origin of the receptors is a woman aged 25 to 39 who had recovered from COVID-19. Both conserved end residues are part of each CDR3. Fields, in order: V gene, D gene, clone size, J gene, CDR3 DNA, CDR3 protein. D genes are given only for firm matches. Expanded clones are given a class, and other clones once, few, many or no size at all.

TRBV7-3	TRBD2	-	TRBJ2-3	TGTGCCAGCAGCCTGACTAGCGGGGTGAACCGATTTAATACGCAGTATTTT	CASSLTSGVNRFNTQYF
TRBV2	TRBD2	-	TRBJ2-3	TGTGCCAGCATGGTCCCTTCAGCGGGGTTTTCCACAGATACGCAGTATTTT	CASMVPSAGFSTDTQYF
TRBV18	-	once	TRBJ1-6	TGTGCCAGCTCCAAAACGGGGGGAGACTCACCCCTCCACTTT	CASSKTGGDSPLHF
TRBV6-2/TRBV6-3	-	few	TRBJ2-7	TGTGCCAGCAGCAAGAGCCCCTACGAGCAGTACTTC	CASSKSPYEQYF
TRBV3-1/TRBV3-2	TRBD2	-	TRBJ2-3	TGTGCCAGCAGCCAACTAGCGGGGGGTAGCACAGATACGCAGTATTTT	CASSQLAGGSTDTQYF
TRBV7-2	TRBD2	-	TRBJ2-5	TGTGCCAGCAGCCCAGCGGGGCGAGGGGAGACCCAGTACTTC	CASSPAGRGETQYF
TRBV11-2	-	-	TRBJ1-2	TGTGCCAGCAGCTTAGGAACGGGGGGTAACTATGGCTACACCTTC	CASSLGTGGNYGYTF
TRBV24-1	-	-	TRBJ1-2	TGTGCCACCAGTGATTTAGAGAGGAACTATGGCTACACCTTC	CATSDLERNYGYTF
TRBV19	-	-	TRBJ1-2	TGTGCCAGTAGTATAGATCTAGAGCTGCAGGCAGGGGTCGGCTACACCTTC	CASSIDLELQAGVGYTF
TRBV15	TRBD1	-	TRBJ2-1	TGTGCCACCAGCAGCAGACAGGGGGGCAATGAGCAGTTCTTC	CATSSRQGGNEQFF
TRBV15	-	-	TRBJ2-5	TGTGCCACCAGCACCAGGGTTTCTCGGGAGACCCAGTACTTC	CATSTRVSRETQYF
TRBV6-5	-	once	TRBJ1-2	TGTGCCAGCATCCAGGGACAACCAACCCTAGATGGCTACACCTTC	CASIQGQPTLDGYTF
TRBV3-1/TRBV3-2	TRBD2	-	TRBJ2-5	TGTGCCAGCAGCCAAGTAGCGGGGGGGATACAAGAGACCCAGTACTTC	CASSQVAGGIQETQYF
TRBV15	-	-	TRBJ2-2	TGTGCCACCAGCAGACTTCAGGGAATCGGGGAGCTGTTTTTT	CATSRLQGIGELFF
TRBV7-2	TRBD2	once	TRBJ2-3	TGTGCCAGCAGCTTCCTCGGGGGACTAGCGGGGATGATAGATACGCAGTATTTT	CASSFLGGLAGMIDTQYF
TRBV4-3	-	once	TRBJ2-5	TGCGCCAGCAGCCAAGAACGGTACCAAGAGACCCAGTACTTC	CASSQERYQETQYF
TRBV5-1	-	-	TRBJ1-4	TGCGCCAGCAGCCTCGGACTGAGCGGGACTAATGAAAAACTGTTTTTT	CASSLGLSGTNEKLFF
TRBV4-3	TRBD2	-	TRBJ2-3	TGCGCCAGCAGCCCGACAGGCGGGGGGGCCACAGATACGCAGTATTTT	CASSPTGGGATDTQYF
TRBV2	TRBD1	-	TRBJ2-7	TGTGCCAGCAGTGAATTGGGGACAGGGGTCTACGAGCAGTACTTC	CASSELGTGVYEQYF
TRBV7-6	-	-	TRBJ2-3	TGTGCCAGCAGCTTAGCGGACACCACAGATACGCAGTATTTT	CASSLADTTDTQYF
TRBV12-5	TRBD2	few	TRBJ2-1	TGTGCTAGTGGTTTGGTTCTTAGCGGACTAGCGGGGAGTACCCCCAGCAATGAGCAGTTCTTC	CASGLVLSGLAGSTPSNEQFF
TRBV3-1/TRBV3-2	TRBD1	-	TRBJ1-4	TGTGCCAGCAGCCGTTCACAGACAGGGTATAATGAAAAACTGTTTTTT	CASSRSQTGYNEKLFF
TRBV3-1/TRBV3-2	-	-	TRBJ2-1	TGTGCCAGCAGCCCCCAAGGGGTGTGGAATGAGCAGTTCTTC	CASSPQGVWNEQFF
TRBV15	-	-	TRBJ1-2	TGTGCCACCAGCAGAGAGGCAGGGTACGTCTATGGCTACACCTTC	CATSREAGYVYGYTF
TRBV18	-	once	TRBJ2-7	TGTGCCAGCTCACCTACTCCCGGGGGCTCCTACGAGCAGTACTTC	CASSPTPGGSYEQYF
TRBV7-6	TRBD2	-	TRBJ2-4	TGTGCCAGCAGCCTAGGGACTAGCGGGGGAGACATTCAGTACTTC	CASSLGTSGGDIQYF
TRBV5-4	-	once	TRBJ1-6	TGTGCCAGCAGCTCCGAAGGGGGGGGCCTTTCACCCCTCCACTTT	CASSSEGGGLSPLHF
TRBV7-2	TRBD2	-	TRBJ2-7	TGTGCCAGCAGCTTCGCCGGGGGGACTACCTACGAGCAGTACTTC	CASSFAGGTTYEQYF
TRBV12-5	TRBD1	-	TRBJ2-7	TGTGCTAGTGGGGGCTGGACAGGGGGCGAGCAGTACTTC	CASGGWTGGEQYF
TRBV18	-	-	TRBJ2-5	TGTGCCAGCTCACCATATCCGGAGACCCAGTACTTC	CASSPYPETQYF
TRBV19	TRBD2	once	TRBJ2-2	TGTGCCAGTAGTATATCTTCCGGCGGGGGGGCCGGGGAGCTGTTTTTT	CASSISSGGGAGELFF
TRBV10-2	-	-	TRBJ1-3	TGCGCCAGCAGTCTGACGACAGTCTCTGGAAACACCATATATTTT	CASSLTTVSGNTIYF
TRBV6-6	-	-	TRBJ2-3	TGTGCCAGCAGTTACTTTAGGGGAACAGATACGCAGTATTTT	CASSYFRGTDTQYF
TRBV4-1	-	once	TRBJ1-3	TGCGCCAGCAGCCATCAAGGAAACACCATATATTTT	CASSHQGNTIYF
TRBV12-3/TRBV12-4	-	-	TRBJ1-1	TGTGCCAGCAGTTCCTGGGACACTCAGGAAGCTTTCTTT	CASSSWDTQEAFF
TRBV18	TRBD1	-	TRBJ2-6	TGTGCCAGCTCATATGGACAGGGGGCCTCTGGGGCCAACGTCCTGACTTTC	CASSYGQGASGANVLTF
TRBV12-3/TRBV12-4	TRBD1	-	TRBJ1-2	TGTGCCAGCAGATCCGGACAGGTCTATGGCTACACCTTC	CASRSGQVYGYTF
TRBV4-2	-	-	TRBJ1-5	TGTGCCAGCAGCCAAACGGCGGGACGGCTTAGCAATCAGCCCCAGCATTTT	CASSQTAGRLSNQPQHF
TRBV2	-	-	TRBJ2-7	TGTGCCAGCAACGCCCAGGGATCCTACGAGCAGTACTTC	CASNAQGSYEQYF
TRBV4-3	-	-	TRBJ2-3	TGCGCCAGCAGCCAAGATGTTACTAGCACAGATACGCAGTATTTT	CASSQDVTSTDTQYF
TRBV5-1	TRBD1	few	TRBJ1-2	TGCGCCAGCAGCACTGGGACAGCTAACTATGGCTACACCTTC	CASSTGTANYGYTF
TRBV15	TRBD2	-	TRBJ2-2	TGTGCCACCAGCAGAGATTTGACTAGCGCAAACACCGGGGAGCTGTTTTTT	CATSRDLTSANTGELFF
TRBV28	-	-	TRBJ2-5	TGTGCCAGCAGTTTGACAGGTCCGGGGACCCAGTACTTC	CASSLTGPGTQYF
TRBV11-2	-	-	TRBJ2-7	TGTGCCAGCAGCTTAGGTTGGGGCGGCGGATCCTACGAGCAGTACTTC	CASSLGWGGGSYEQYF
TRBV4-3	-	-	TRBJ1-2	TGCGCCAGCAGCCAAGGGGTCGGGGGTGGCTACACCTTC	CASSQGVGGGYTF
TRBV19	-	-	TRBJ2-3	TGTGCCAGCCGGGCGAGCGGTGCCGATACGCAGTATTTT	CASRASGADTQYF
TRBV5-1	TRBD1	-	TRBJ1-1	TGCGCCAGCAGGCCGGGACAGGGGTTCACTGAAGCTTTCTTT	CASRPGQGFTEAFF
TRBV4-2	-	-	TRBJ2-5	TGTGCCAGCAGCCAAGCCGATGGCGCGGAAGAGACCCAGTACTTC	CASSQADGAEETQYF
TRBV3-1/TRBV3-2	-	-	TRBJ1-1	TGTGCCAGCAGCACCGACATACAGGGACGGCCGAACACTGAAGCTTTCTTT	CASSTDIQGRPNTEAFF
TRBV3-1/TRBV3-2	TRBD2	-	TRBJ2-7	TGTGCCAGCAGCCAAGAGGGGAGGGGAAAAGCCTACGAGCAGTACTTC	CASSQEGRGKAYEQYF
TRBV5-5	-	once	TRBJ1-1	TGTGCCAGCAGCTTCGGGATCATGAACACTGAAGCTTTCTTT	CASSFGIMNTEAFF
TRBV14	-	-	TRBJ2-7	TGTGCCAGCAGCCAAGATAGCTACGAGCAGTACTTC	CASSQDSYEQYF
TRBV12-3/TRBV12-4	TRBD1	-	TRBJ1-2	TGTGCCAGCAGTGTACAGGGGTACTATGGCTACACCTTC	CASSVQGYYGYTF
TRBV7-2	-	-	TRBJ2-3	TGTGCCAGCAGCTTAGGTAGGGGAGATACGCAGTATTTT	CASSLGRGDTQYF
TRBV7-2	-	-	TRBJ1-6	TGTGCCAGCAGCGGGTGGGGGGATTCACCCCTCCACTTT	CASSGWGDSPLHF